The 15 T cell receptor beta chains presented below share a single source sample, sequenced in a study of blood T cell repertoires in COVID-19. Sequencing was performed with immunoSEQ multiplex PCR; in TCRdb, only in-frame clones are kept and a portion is missing. This sample has about 50,000 clones; 70% to 90% occur once, and the top ten carry approximately 9.6%. Sequenced material: peripheral blood. Receptors originate from a man aged 45 to 65 with active COVID-19.

This chain uses TRBV6-5 with TRBJ1-2, with D hard to call. Between the trimmed V and J ends, which lost 1 base and 8 bases, there was a span of 14 bases. The CDR3 sequence is 14 residues long. Per germline, CDR1 MNHEY and CDR2 SVGAGI. The DNA of the CDR3 is TGTGCCAGCAGTTACTTCAACAGTGACGACGGCTACACCTTC. Its protein product is CASSYFNSDDGYTF.

The rearrangement uses TRBV11-2 and TRBJ2-3, with 9 bases matching TRBD1. Germline V gene data show CDR1 as SGHAT and CDR2 as FQNNGV. The CDR3 is made up of 17 amino acids. After removal of 1 base from V and 1 base from J, the junction contained 6 bases not matched to a gene. The CDR3 loop reads CASSLGGQGFGTDTQYF. In nucleotides, the CDR3 is TGTGCCAGCAGCTTAGGGGGACAGGGCTTCGGCACAGATACGCAGTATTTT.

This clone appeared a single time. This chain joins TRBV7-9 and TRBJ1-1, with D perhaps matching TRBD1 (6 bases). CDR1 and CDR2 from the germline V gene are SEHNR and FQNEAQ (reference sequence). CDR3 size: 15 residues. Trimming left V 3 bases short and J 6 bases short, with 17 bases between. CDR3 DNA: TGTGCCAGCAGCTTCGGAGATACAGGGATCTCTGAAGCTTTCTTT. Its translation is CASSFGDTGISEAFF.

V usage is TRBV4-1 and J usage is TRBJ2-1, with D unclear. Trimming took 1 base from V and 4 from J, leaving 14 bases between them. The length of the CDR3 is 16 residues. The germline gives CDR1 MGHRA, CDR2 YSYEKL. The CDR3 nucleotides read TGCGCCAGCAGCCAAGCGCCTTTTTCTAATTACAATGAGCAGTTCTTC. Its protein product is CASSQAPFSNYNEQFF.

V is TRBV14 and J is TRBJ1-2; TRBD1 might be the D (5 bases). Germline-derived CDR1 and CDR2 are SGHDN and FVKESK. The ends were cut back, 0 bases at V and 5 bases at J, with 13 bases in the middle. The CDR3 has 15 amino acids. The CDR3 protein is CASSQDLYTGYGYTF. The CDR3 DNA reads TGTGCCAGCAGCCAAGACCTGTACACAGGATATGGCTACACCTTC.

This clone was detected only once. The V gene is TRBV9, the J gene TRBJ2-2; 10 bases line up with TRBD2. Trimming removed 0 bases from V and 7 bases from J; junction bases left unmatched: 0. Germline CDR1 SGDLS, CDR2 YYNGEE. This CDR3 region has 14 residues. CDR3 sequence: CASSVGLAGGELFF. The CDR3 region has the DNA TGTGCCAGCAGCGTAGGACTAGCGGGCGGGGAGCTGTTTTTT.

The J gene is TRBJ2-5, the V gene TRBV11-2; TRBD1 matches 11 bases. CDR1 is SGHAT, CDR2 FQNNGV, per germline. There are 17 residues in the CDR3. With V trimmed by 2 bases and J by 2 bases, 7 bases remained unmatched. CDR3 amino acids: CASSLWTGGGWQETQYF. CDR3 DNA sequence: TGTGCCAGCAGCTTATGGACAGGGGGCGGTTGGCAAGAGACCCAGTACTTC.

The chain couples TRBV7-6 to TRBJ2-5; 7 positions agree with TRBD1. J gave up 7 bases and V 6 bases, and 2 bases lay outside the gene matches. From germline, CDR1 is SGHVS and CDR2 FNYEAQ. CDR3 length: 11 amino acids. CDR3 sequence reads: CASSYRGTQYF. The CDR3 bases are TGTGCCAGCAGTTACAGGGGGACCCAGTACTTC. The full variable domain, rest sourced from reference TRBV7-6 and TRBJ2-5, is GAGVSQSPRYKVTKRGQDVALRCDPISGHVSLYWYRQALGQGPEFLTYFNYEAQQDKSGLPNDRFSAERPEGSISTLTIQRTEQRDSAMYRCASSYRGTQYFGPGTRLLVL.

This clone appeared once. The genes are TRBV5-4 and TRBJ1-4, with 7 nucleotides matching TRBD1. This CDR3 is 14 amino acids long. The V gene's germline CDR1 is SGHNT and CDR2 YYREEE (reference sequence). Trimming removed 4 bases from V and 8 bases from J; junction bases left unmatched: 8. CDR3 bases: TGTGCCAGCAGCCCCCGGACAGGACTCGAAAAACTGTTTTTT. Its translation is CASSPRTGLEKLFF. The complete variable domain, with remaining parts taken from reference TRBV5-4 and TRBJ1-4, reads ETGVTQSPTHLIKTRGQQVTLRCSSQSGHNTVSWYQQALGQGPQFIFQYYREEENGRGNFPPRFSGLQFPNYSSELNVNALELDDSALYLCASSPRTGLEKLFFGSGTQLSVL.

The count of this clone is one. The J gene is TRBJ2-7, the V gene TRBV7-2; the match to TRBD1 covers 7 bases. Germline V gene lookup returns CDR1 SGHTA and CDR2 FQGNSA. J lost 4 bases, V lost 5 bases, and 11 bases had no gene match. The CDR3 consists of 15 residues. CDR3 loop: CASSKFQGGTYEQYF. The CDR3 DNA is TGTGCCAGCAGCAAGTTTCAAGGGGGCACTTACGAGCAGTACTTC.

V gene TRBV27 combines with J gene TRBJ2-7; TRBD1 matches 8 bases. The CDR3 extends over 16 amino acids. V shed 6 bases, J shed 7 bases, and the junction held 17 bases outside the gene matches. Germline CDR1 is MNHEY and CDR2 is SMNVEV (reference sequence). The CDR3 here is CASSREMDRVTGEQYF. The CDR3 DNA follows: TGTGCCAGCAGCAGGGAAATGGACAGGGTTACGGGTGAGCAGTACTTC.

This clone came up once. V gene TRBV5-1 combines with J gene TRBJ2-1; 8 nucleotides match TRBD2. This CDR3 has 16 residues. Germline CDR1 is SGHRS and CDR2 is YFSETQ. V lost 2 bases, J lost 0 bases, and 4 bases stayed unmatched. The chain's CDR3 is CASSFQSGGSYNEQFF. DNA for the CDR3: TGCGCCAGCAGCTTCCAAAGCGGGGGCTCCTACAATGAGCAGTTCTTC.

The chain employs TRBV18 and TRBJ1-1, with TRBD1 matching over 8 bases. This CDR3 has 15 amino acids. V lost 4 bases to trimming and J lost 5 bases; unmatched junction nucleotides: 9. Per the germline V gene, CDR1 is KGHSH and CDR2 is LQKENI. In DNA, the CDR3 is TGTGCCAGCTCACAGGACAGGGTGTGGGGAACTGAAGCTTTCTTT. This sequence encodes CASSQDRVWGTEAFF. The variable domain in full, with the rest retrieved from reference TRBV18 and TRBJ1-1, is NAGVMQNPRHLVRRRGQEARLRCSPMKGHSHVYWYRQLPEEGLKFMVYLQKENIIDESGMPKERFSAEFPKEGPSILRIQQVVRGDSAAYFCASSQDRVWGTEAFFGQGTRLTVV.

V gene TRBV9 combines with J gene TRBJ1-2, with D maybe TRBD1 (5 bases). CDR1 SGDLS and CDR2 YYNGEE come from the germline V gene. The CDR3 length is 13 residues. V was pared by 0 bases and J by 10 bases, with 13 bases between. CDR3 residues: CASSVGQGMDYTF. The CDR3 coding sequence is TGTGCCAGCAGCGTAGGGCAGGGTATGGACTACACCTTC.

The chain is built from TRBV7-8 and TRBJ1-3, with 8 bases lining up with TRBD1. The trim removed 4 bases at V and 2 bases at J, leaving 4 bases unmatched. This CDR3 is 15 amino acids long. In germline, CDR1 is SGHVS, CDR2 FQNEAQ. CDR3 amino acids: CASSWTGLPGNTIYF. DNA of the CDR3: TGTGCCAGCAGCTGGACAGGGCTTCCTGGAAACACCATATATTTT.